This T cell receptor beta chain came from a study of blood T cell repertoires in COVID-19 (dated by TCRdb to 2018 to 2021). Regarding the research as a whole: Collaborator samples came from the United States, Italy and Spain and covered acute and convalescent phases of COVID-19. Samples were obtained from the ongoing ImmuneRACE study (first 160 participants) and from some 1,200 subjects provided by 6 global collaborators. Deeply sampled blood TCRbeta repertoires from subjects exposed to, actively infected with, or recovered from COVID-19 were included in the dataset. Where available, HLA class I and class II types were obtained from metadata supplied by the sample provider rather than from assay-based typing. The repertoires were released in a freely available public database intended as a resource for research on the immune response to SARS-CoV-2. A de-identified subject ID, COVID-19 status, age in years and sex were almost always included in the sample metadata. The prospective study material was composed of cDNA or gDNA derived from T cells, B-cell-depleted T cells, or PBMCs.

Collaborating institutions collected whole blood in K2EDTA tubes following their own protocols. Collaborator samples were shipped for TCRbeta analysis as frozen whole blood, isolated PBMCs, or DNA extracted from either sample type. The paper as a whole reports these results and caveats: The quantity of clinical and demographic metadata differed by source and by participant and was supplied without curation.

The immunoSEQ Assay, a bias-controlled multiplex PCR, was used to amplify TCRbeta CDR3 regions from genomic DNA. The study's processing was this. The number of nucleated cells in each sample was estimated by amplification of reference gene primers within the assay. To quantify the absolute abundance of each unique TCRbeta CDR3 rearrangement, sequence reads were collapsed and filtered. For each sample, productive Simpson clonality was calculated by taking the square root of Simpson's diversity index across productive rearrangements. TCRdb provides this immuneACCESS table in a form limited to in-frame rearrangements. Some clones are lacking; in checked studies, under half of them reflect an unresolved V gene, and why the rest are absent is not known. V and J calls and clone size follow that table, whereas D and trimming were derived from the DNA. This sample has approximately 340,000 clones in its table, and around four fifths of those were observed once. The top ten constitute approximately 3.1% of the sample.

Trimming takes 5 bases from V and 3 bases from J, and the germline ends sit 17 bases apart. As encoded in the germline V gene, CDR1 is SGHTA while CDR2 is FQGNSA. The CDR3 spans 15 residues, from the cysteine through the phenylalanine. This entry keeps only the CDR3 DNA: 45 bases, framed from base 1. Regarding this clone: Its antigen is currently not known. The sample holds no much larger clone one base away, and base qualities are not on file.

This receptor chain uses TRBV7-2 and TRBJ2-7; 7 matching bases give a weak D call of TRBD2. Material for sequencing was peripheral blood. The sequence was collected from a man younger than 45 with active or convalescent COVID-19. The base sequence is TGTGCCAGCAGCCGCTCGGGGGGCGGACTCTACGAGCAGTACTTC. Translated, this is CASSRSGGGLYEQYF.